This entry concerns a single TCR beta chain. Germline V lookup: CDR1 SEHNR, CDR2 FQNEAQ (reference sequence). Trimming cost V 5 bases and J 6 bases; bases outside gene matches: 3. The CDR3 consists of 12 residues. These data are taken from a study of blood T cell repertoires in COVID-19. Study-wide context: PBMCs, B-cell-depleted T cells, or T cells provided the cDNA or gDNA that made up the material.

Clones were read by immunoSEQ multiplex PCR, and TCRdb kept only the in-frame ones, dropping some. In the table there are 380,000 or so clones, 70% to 85% of which are singletons. The chain has TRBV7-9 and TRBJ1-2, with TRBD1 matching over 7 bases. The specimen sequenced was peripheral blood. The receptor's source is a human donor with acute or convalescent COVID-19. The donor label of this sample is uncertain. CDR3 sequence reads: CASSADRDGYTF. The CDR3 DNA reads TGTGCCAGCAGCGCTGACAGGGATGGCTACACCTTC.